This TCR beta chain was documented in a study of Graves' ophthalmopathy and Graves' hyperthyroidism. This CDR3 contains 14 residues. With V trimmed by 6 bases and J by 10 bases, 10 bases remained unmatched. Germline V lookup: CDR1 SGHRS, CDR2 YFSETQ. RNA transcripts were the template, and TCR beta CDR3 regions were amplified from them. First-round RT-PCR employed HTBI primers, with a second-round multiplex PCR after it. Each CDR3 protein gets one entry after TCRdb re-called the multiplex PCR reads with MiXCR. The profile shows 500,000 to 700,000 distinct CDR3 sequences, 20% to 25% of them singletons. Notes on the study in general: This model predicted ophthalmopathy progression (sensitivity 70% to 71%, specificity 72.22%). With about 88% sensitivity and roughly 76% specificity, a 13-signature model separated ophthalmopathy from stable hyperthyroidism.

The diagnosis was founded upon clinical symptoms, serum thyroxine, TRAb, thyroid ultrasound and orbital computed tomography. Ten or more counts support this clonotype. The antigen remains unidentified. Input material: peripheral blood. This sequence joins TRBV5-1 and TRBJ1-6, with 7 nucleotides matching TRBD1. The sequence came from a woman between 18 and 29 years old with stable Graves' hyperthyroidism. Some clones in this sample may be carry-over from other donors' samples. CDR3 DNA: TGCGCCAGCACCGAGCAGGGGGAGGGATCACCCCTCCACTTT. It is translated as CASTEQGEGSPLHF.